These 28 T cell receptor beta chains came from one sample sequenced in a study of cytomegalovirus exposure and HLA in healthy donors. PCR involved 60 Vbeta and 13 Jbeta primers. Sequenced by immunoSEQ multiplex PCR; TCRdb stores in-frame clones only, minus some. The repertoire holds about 140,000 clones, with roughly two thirds as singletons. Material: PBMCs. The receptors here all came from a woman aged 40 to 50 in good health and CMV-seronegative.

V and J are TRBV5-1 and TRBJ2-1, with a weak D call TRBD2 (7 bases). Trimming shortened V by 5 bases and J by 7 bases, and 28 bases separated the two germline ends. There are 18 residues in the CDR3. CDR1 SGHRS and CDR2 YFSETQ come from the germline V gene. CDR3 residues: CASSTTSGGPLLTNEQFF. DNA of the CDR3: TGCGCCAGCAGTACGACCTCCGGGGGGCCCTTATTAACGAATGAGCAGTTCTTC.

The chain recombines TRBV25-1 with TRBJ2-1, with 12 bases aligning to TRBD1. CDR1 is MGHDK, CDR2 SYGVNS, per germline. The CDR3 extends over 18 amino acids. V was pared by 2 bases and J by 10 bases, with 15 bases of the junction left unmatched. The DNA of the CDR3 is TGTGCCAGCAGTGAAAATTCTGCGGGACAGGGGGCCGTTGACGAGCAGTTCTTC. Encoded protein: CASSENSAGQGAVDEQFF. Combining the CDR3 with reference TRBV25-1 and TRBJ2-1 gives the whole variable domain EADIYQTPRYLVIGTGKKITLECSQTMGHDKMYWYQQDPGMELHLIHYSYGVNSTEKGDLSSESTVSRIRTEHFPLTLESARPSHTSQYLCASSENSAGQGAVDEQFFGPGTRLTVL.

The J gene is TRBJ2-1, the V gene TRBV2; D may be TRBD2 (6 bases). Germline V lookup: CDR1 SNHLY, CDR2 FYNNEI. CDR3 size: 13 residues. The V gene lost 8 bases and the J gene lost 6 bases, with 14 bases spanning the gap. The CDR3 DNA sequence: TGTGCCAGCGTGGGGGGAGTGGTCAATGAGCAGTTCTTC. Translation gives CASVGGVVNEQFF.

The chain couples TRBV2 to TRBJ2-3, with 7 bases aligning to TRBD2. The CDR3 is 16 amino acids. CDR1 and CDR2 (germline): SNHLY, FYNNEI. J gave up 4 bases and V 4 bases, and 11 bases lay outside the gene matches. This chain's CDR3 is CASSGLPSGRADTQYF. CDR3 sequence (DNA): TGTGCCAGCAGTGGGCTCCCCTCGGGGAGGGCAGATACGCAGTATTTT.

V is TRBV4-1 and J is TRBJ2-6; no clear D gene. V gave up 4 bases and J gave up 2 bases, with 9 bases separating them. The germline gives CDR1 MGHRA, CDR2 YSYEKL. The CDR3 runs 15 residues. Here the CDR3 reads CASSPQSPGANVLTF. The CDR3 DNA reads as TGCGCCAGCAGCCCACAGTCCCCTGGGGCCAACGTCCTGACTTTC.

The CDR3 DNA is TGTGCCAGCAGCCAAGGAACAGGGTCGGAGAATGAGCAGTTCTTC. Translating gives CASSQGTGSENEQFF. This chain uses TRBV4-2 with TRBJ2-1; D perhaps matches TRBD1 (6 bases). The V end lost 1 base, the J end lost 7 bases, and 14 bases lay between the germline ends. Germline CDR1 LGHNA, CDR2 YNFKEQ. There are 15 residues in the CDR3.

This clone occurred a few times. V usage is TRBV4-1 and J usage is TRBJ1-4, with 10 positions matching TRBD1. After removal of 3 bases from V and 0 bases from J, the junction contained 13 bases not matched to a gene. The germline V gene has CDR1 MGHRA and CDR2 YSYEKL. This CDR3 has 20 amino acids. For the CDR3, the DNA is TGCGCCAGCAGCCACTCACCGGGACAGGGGACTTTTACAACTAATGAAAAACTGTTTTTT. It encodes CASSHSPGQGTFTTNEKLFF.

The V gene is TRBV14, the J gene TRBJ1-2; 7 nucleotides agree with TRBD1. CDR3 size: 14 residues. Per the germline V gene, CDR1 is SGHDN and CDR2 is FVKESK. After removal of 4 bases from V and 4 bases from J, the junction contained 6 bases not matched to a gene. CDR3 nucleotide sequence: TGTGCCAGCAGCCCGAGGGACAGTTTCTATGGCTACACCTTC. Protein product: CASSPRDSFYGYTF. The whole variable domain, filled in from reference TRBV14 and TRBJ1-2, reads EAGVTQFPSHSVIEKGQTVTLRCDPISGHDNLYWYRRVMGKEIKFLLHFVKESKQDESGMPNNRFLAERTGGTYSTLKVQPAELEDSGVYFCASSPRDSFYGYTFGSGTRLTVV.

This chain joins TRBV5-1 and TRBJ2-5, with 8 bases identical to TRBD1. The CDR3 is made up of 14 amino acids. Germline V gene data show CDR1 as SGHRS and CDR2 as YFSETQ. Losses at the gene ends were 4 bases for V and 1 base for J; bases not matched to a gene: 3. DNA for the CDR3: TGCGCCAGCAGCCCGACAGGGGCCCAAGAGACCCAGTACTTC. It codes for CASSPTGAQETQYF.

This chain joins TRBV28 and TRBJ2-3, with D possibly being TRBD2 (7 bases). Per germline, CDR1 MDHEN and CDR2 SYDVKM. The V and J ends lost 1 base and 0 bases respectively, with 23 bases between them. This CDR3 comprises 20 residues. CDR3 loop: CASSLLGGGGPLVSTDTQYF. Written as DNA, the CDR3 is TGTGCCAGCAGTTTATTGGGAGGGGGAGGGCCCCTCGTTAGCACAGATACGCAGTATTTT.

This chain connects TRBV7-2 to TRBJ1-2; 7 bases agree with TRBD1. This CDR3 spans 14 amino acids. The ends lost 2 bases at V and 5 bases at J; junction bases unmatched: 5. In germline, CDR1 is SGHTA, CDR2 FQGNSA. The CDR3 region has the DNA TGTGCCAGCAGCTTATGGGACAGAGGATATGGCTACACCTTC. This codes for CASSLWDRGYGYTF.

V gene TRBV18 combines with J gene TRBJ1-4, with 9 bases fitting TRBD1. CDR1 KGHSH and CDR2 LQKENI come from the germline V gene. This CDR3 contains 14 residues. With V trimmed by 3 bases and J by 7 bases, 3 bases remained unmatched. The chain's CDR3 is CASSPGTGSEKLFF. CDR3 coding DNA: TGTGCCAGCTCACCCGGGACAGGGAGTGAAAAACTGTTTTTT.

This clone has a handful of counts. The rearrangement uses TRBV4-1 and TRBJ1-5, with 9 bases that match TRBD1. V was pared by 3 bases and J by 1 base, with 4 bases of the junction left unmatched. This CDR3 comprises 16 residues. The germline CDR1 and CDR2 sequences are MGHRA and YSYEKL. CDR3 loop: CASSHVDRGSNQPQHF. The CDR3 DNA is TGCGCCAGCAGCCACGTCGACAGGGGGAGCAATCAGCCCCAGCATTTT.

The chain combines TRBV4-3 with TRBJ1-1; unclear D gene. The CDR3 totals 14 residues. Trimming took off 0 bases at V and 1 base at J, with 6 bases between the two ends. Germline assignment: CDR1 LGHNA and CDR2 YSLEER. Here the CDR3 reads CASSQDTGNTEAFF. As DNA, the CDR3 is TGCGCCAGCAGCCAAGATACGGGGAACACTGAAGCTTTCTTT.

The chain has TRBV6-6 and TRBJ1-1, with TRBD1 identical over 8 bases. Germline V gene lookup returns CDR1 MNHNY and CDR2 SVGAGI (reference sequence). The CDR3 loop spans 14 amino acids. V was clipped by 6 bases and J by 1 base; unmatched bases: 4. The CDR3 DNA sequence: TGTGCCAGCAGCCCGGGACAGGCGAACACTGAAGCTTTCTTT. This translates into CASSPGQANTEAFF.

The rearrangement uses TRBV5-8 and TRBJ1-4, with a tentative D call TRBD1 (6 bases). V lost 2 bases, J lost 0 bases, and 14 bases lay in between. From germline, CDR1 is SGHTS and CDR2 YDEGEE. This CDR3 has 17 residues. DNA of the CDR3: TGTGCCAGCAGCTTTTGGACAGATACTGCAACTAATGAAAAACTGTTTTTT. Translating gives CASSFWTDTATNEKLFF.

This chain links TRBV18 with TRBJ1-3; D is ambiguous. The germline V gene encodes CDR1 KGHSH and CDR2 LQKENI. Trimming removed 3 bases at V and 0 bases at J, with 15 bases between. This CDR3 is built from 17 residues. The CDR3 DNA follows: TGTGCCAGCTCACCCCTCCCAGACCGCGGCTCTGGAAACACCATATATTTT. Translation gives CASSPLPDRGSGNTIYF.

The gene calls are TRBV29-1 and TRBJ1-3; 7 nucleotides align to TRBD1. Germline V gene sequence: CDR1 SQVTM, CDR2 ANQGSEA. CDR3 length equals 16 residues. The V gene end was trimmed by 3 bases and the J gene end by 4 bases; junction bases not matched to a gene: 12. Here the CDR3 reads CSVDNGPQGDGNTIYF. The CDR3 DNA reads as TGCAGCGTTGATAACGGTCCCCAGGGGGACGGAAACACCATATATTTT.

The rearrangement links TRBV27 to TRBJ2-1; perhaps TRBD2 as D (7 bases). Between the trimmed V and J ends, which lost 6 bases and 9 bases, there was a span of 21 bases. The CDR3 runs 15 residues. Germline values: CDR1 MNHEY, CDR2 SMNVEV (reference sequence). CDR3 region: CASSLLGGARGEQFF. The CDR3 nucleotides are TGTGCCAGCAGCCTCCTAGGGGGGGCTAGGGGTGAGCAGTTCTTC.

The chain carries TRBV7-9 and TRBJ2-1, with a possible D match to TRBD2 (7 bases). The V gene's germline CDR1 is SEHNR and CDR2 FQNEAQ (reference sequence). Trimming left V 4 bases short and J 2 bases short, with 12 bases between. The CDR3 covers 15 residues. The CDR3 coding sequence is TGTGCCAGCAGCTCCAAAGGGGGGGCCTACAATGAGCAGTTCTTC. This sequence encodes CASSSKGGAYNEQFF.

This clone appeared a few times. V is TRBV6-5 and J is TRBJ1-3, with unresolved D. V lost 5 bases and J lost 4, with 3 bases in between. Germline CDR1 and CDR2: MNHEY and SVGAGI. The CDR3 spans 11 residues. The CDR3 sequence is CASSQGNTIYF. CDR3 in DNA: TGTGCCAGCAGTCAAGGAAACACCATATATTTT.

The chain links TRBV14 to TRBJ2-1; 10 bases are a match to TRBD2. This CDR3 is built from 18 residues. Germline V CDR1 and CDR2: SGHDN, FVKESK. With V trimmed by 0 bases and J by 3 bases, 8 bases remained unmatched. This CDR3 is CASSQDWSSGGVYNEQFF. The CDR3 DNA reads as TGTGCCAGCAGCCAAGATTGGTCTAGCGGGGGTGTCTACAATGAGCAGTTCTTC. Filled out from reference TRBV14 and TRBJ2-1, the complete variable domain reads EAGVTQFPSHSVIEKGQTVTLRCDPISGHDNLYWYRRVMGKEIKFLLHFVKESKQDESGMPNNRFLAERTGGTYSTLKVQPAELEDSGVYFCASSQDWSSGGVYNEQFFGPGTRLTVL.

The chain employs TRBV7-3 and TRBJ2-1; D might be TRBD2 (5 bases). The V and J ends lost 0 bases and 9 bases respectively, with 15 bases between them. The CDR3 covers 15 residues. Germline CDR1 and CDR2: SGHTA and FQGTGA. The CDR3 region has the DNA TGTGCCAGCAGCTTAACGGCTAGCCCTTTAGGTGAGCAGTTCTTC. Protein: CASSLTASPLGEQFF.

The rearrangement joins TRBV5-6 to TRBJ2-2; 7 bases align to TRBD2. The CDR3 extends over 15 amino acids. The V segment lost 5 bases and the J segment 6 bases; nucleotides outside the gene matches: 10. Germline values: CDR1 SGHDT, CDR2 YYEEEE. The CDR3 sequence: CASSILAEGPGELFF. The CDR3 DNA reads as TGTGCCAGCAGTATTCTAGCGGAGGGGCCCGGGGAGCTGTTTTTT.

The genes are TRBV27 and TRBJ2-3; D is uncertain. The V and J ends lost 5 bases and 4 bases respectively, with 16 bases between them. Per germline, CDR1 MNHEY and CDR2 SMNVEV (reference sequence). This CDR3 is 15 amino acids long. CDR3 sequence (DNA): TGTGCCAGCAGTCCACTCCCTGGCGGCCCAGATACGCAGTATTTT. The encoded protein is CASSPLPGGPDTQYF.

V gene TRBV4-1 combines with J gene TRBJ1-6, with 10 bases identical to TRBD1. The CDR3 length is 17 residues. Per the germline V gene, CDR1 is MGHRA and CDR2 is YSYEKL. Unmatched junction bases numbered 11, after V lost 3 bases and J lost 9 bases. The CDR3 loop reads CASSQKYPGQGISPLHF. The CDR3 DNA follows: TGCGCCAGCAGCCAGAAATATCCGGGACAGGGGATTTCACCCCTCCACTTT.

This clone was seen a few times. The rearrangement uses TRBV4-1 and TRBJ1-1; D unresolved. CDR1 MGHRA and CDR2 YSYEKL come from the germline V gene. V was clipped by 0 bases and J by 1 base, with 9 bases between them. This CDR3 contains 15 residues. DNA of the CDR3: TGCGCCAGCAGCCAAGATAGTCTCGCGAACACTGAAGCTTTCTTT. It specifies CASSQDSLANTEAFF.

This clone was recorded a few times. This sequence joins TRBV5-1 and TRBJ1-1, with D tentatively TRBD1 (5 bases). Germline V gene lookup returns CDR1 SGHRS and CDR2 YFSETQ. The CDR3 is made up of 12 amino acids. V was clipped by 2 bases and J by 5 bases, with 7 bases between them. The CDR3 DNA reads as TGCGCCAGCAGCTTTCGGGGGACTGAAGCTTTCTTT. Its protein is CASSFRGTEAFF.